This entry features one T cell receptor beta chain sequence. Germline V CDR1 and CDR2: DFQATT, SNEGSKA (reference sequence). V was trimmed by 0 bases and J by 3 bases, leaving 12 bases between them. This CDR3 comprises 14 residues. The sample originates from a study of patients and donors after allogeneic stem cell transplantation. TCRdb re-called the RT-PCR reads with MiXCR, one entry per CDR3 protein. The sample lists 87,000 or so distinct CDR3 sequences, around 5% occurring once. The clonotype comes from a human donor who was either an allogeneic HSCT recipient or a stem cell or donor lymphocyte infusion donor (not recorded which). It is not recorded whose cells these are; they may come from a transplant donor. The chain joins TRBV20-1 to TRBJ2-7; D gene uncertain. Input material: blood, either unsorted or a sorted T cell fraction (not recorded which). The CDR3 DNA reads as TGCAGTGCTAGAGATAAGTTGACCGACTACGAGCAGTACTTC. Translated: CSARDKLTDYEQYF.